One and the same sample provided the 2 T cell receptor beta chains below, sequenced in a study of blood T cell repertoires in COVID-19. The protocol was immunoSEQ multiplex PCR, while the TCRdb copy is restricted to in-frame clones and leaves out a portion. Of 400,000 to 450,000 clones listed, roughly nine tenths are singletons. The sequencing sample was made of PBMCs or T cells enriched from blood (not recorded which). Every receptor here comes from a man aged 25 to 45 who had recovered from COVID-19.

The V call is TRBV10-3, the J call TRBJ2-4; maybe TRBD1 (5 bases). The CDR3 length is 13 residues. The germline gives CDR1 ENHRY, CDR2 SYGVKD. V gave up 6 bases and J gave up 8 bases, with 14 bases separating them. The CDR3 DNA follows: TGTGCCATCAGCGCGCAGGGTCAGGACATTCAGTACTTC. This encodes CAISAQGQDIQYF.

The chain recombines TRBV6-6 with TRBJ1-2, with a possible D match to TRBD1 (5 bases). The length of the CDR3 is 13 residues. The V end lost 8 bases, the J end lost 8 bases, and 18 bases lay between the germline ends. In germline, CDR1 is MNHNY, CDR2 SVGAGI (reference sequence). CDR3 region: CASAPGQFHGYTF. As DNA, the CDR3 is TGTGCCAGCGCCCCAGGGCAATTCCACGGCTACACCTTC.